These T cell receptor beta chains were read from a single sample in a study of CD8 T cells in Susac syndrome. TCRdb reprocessed the immunoSEQ multiplex PCR reads with MiXCR, giving one entry per CDR3 protein. Of approximately 200,000 distinct CDR3 sequences listed, 85% to 95% were seen once; the top ten hold about 0.08%. The sample taken for sequencing was CD4+ T cells from PBMCs. All receptors come from a human donor with multiple sclerosis. Both conserved end residues are part of each CDR3. The D gene is left open where the match is weak.

v_call: TRBV3-1
d_call: TRBD1
cdr3_length: 15
j_call: TRBJ2-1
cdr3_aa: CASSQEPGGRNEQFF
cdr3_nt: TGTGCCAGCAGCCAAGAGCCAGGGGGCAGAAATGAGCAGTTCTTC

v_call: TRBV7-9
d_call: -
cdr3_length: 14
j_call: TRBJ1-1
cdr3_aa: CASSLKGQNTEAFF
cdr3_nt: TGTGCCAGCAGCTTAAAGGGACAGAACACTGAAGCTTTCTTT

v_call: TRBV30
d_call: -
cdr3_length: 15
j_call: TRBJ1-5
cdr3_aa: CAWSPRAGGNQPQHF
cdr3_nt: TGTGCCTGGAGTCCTCGGGCGGGGGGCAATCAGCCCCAGCATTTT

v_call: TRBV11-1
d_call: -
cdr3_length: 13
j_call: TRBJ2-1
cdr3_aa: CASSFQISNEQFF
cdr3_nt: TGTGCCAGCAGCTTTCAAATTAGCAATGAGCAGTTCTTC

v_call: TRBV10-3
d_call: -
cdr3_length: 12
j_call: TRBJ1-5
cdr3_aa: CAISESSQPQHF
cdr3_nt: TGTGCCATCAGTGAGTCGAGTCAGCCCCAGCATTTT

v_call: TRBV20-1
d_call: TRBD1
cdr3_length: 18
j_call: TRBJ1-2
cdr3_aa: CSARDRARGTANNYGYTF
cdr3_nt: TGCAGTGCTAGAGACCGAGCCCGAGGGACAGCAAATAACTATGGCTACACCTTC

v_call: TRBV6-5
d_call: TRBD2
cdr3_length: 17
j_call: TRBJ2-3
cdr3_aa: CASSYFQSGGATDTQYF
cdr3_nt: TGTGCCAGCAGTTACTTCCAGAGCGGGGGGGCCACAGATACGCAGTATTTT

v_call: TRBV30
d_call: -
cdr3_length: 12
j_call: TRBJ2-2
cdr3_aa: CAWYQGTGELFF
cdr3_nt: TGTGCCTGGTATCAGGGGACCGGGGAGCTGTTTTTT

v_call: TRBV29-1
d_call: -
cdr3_length: 12
j_call: TRBJ1-3
cdr3_aa: CSVGTSGNTIYF
cdr3_nt: TGCAGCGTTGGAACCTCTGGAAACACCATATATTTT

v_call: TRBV25-1
d_call: -
cdr3_length: 16
j_call: TRBJ2-4
cdr3_aa: CASSESPIQTKNIQYF
cdr3_nt: TGTGCCAGCAGTGAATCACCGATCCAAACCAAAAACATTCAGTACTTC

v_call: TRBV20-1
d_call: -
cdr3_length: 15
j_call: TRBJ2-3
cdr3_aa: CSARGSPSAGDTQYF
cdr3_nt: TGCAGTGCTAGAGGGAGCCCCTCCGCCGGAGATACGCAGTATTTT

v_call: TRBV5-1
d_call: -
cdr3_length: 15
j_call: TRBJ1-6
cdr3_aa: CASSGDQRGTSPLHF
cdr3_nt: TGCGCCAGCAGCGGCGACCAAAGGGGGACTTCACCCCTCCACTTT

v_call: TRBV9
d_call: TRBD1
cdr3_length: 17
j_call: TRBJ2-6
cdr3_aa: CASSVDRGTSGANVLTF
cdr3_nt: TGTGCCAGCAGCGTAGACAGGGGCACCTCTGGGGCCAACGTCCTGACTTTC